This T cell receptor (beta chain) was identified in a study of human versus mouse CDR3 diversity and MHC coevolution. The CDR3 spans 14 residues. Per the germline V gene, CDR1 is LNHDA and CDR2 is SQIVND (reference sequence). Trimming took 4 bases from V and 11 from J; bases not matched to a gene: 12. The assay was immunoSEQ multiplex PCR, and TCRdb's table has in-frame clones only and misses some. The sample contains about 77,000 clones, 85% to 95% of which appear only once. The sequence was collected from a person aged 30 to 69 in good health. The sequenced sample was naive CD4+ T cells from blood. The subset denotes: CD45RO-negative CD62L-positive naive CD4 T cells. The rearrangement joins TRBV19 to TRBJ2-7, with TRBD1 matching over 9 bases. The CDR3 nucleotides read TGTGCCAGTAGTACAAGCAGGGACAGGGCGAGGAAGTACTTC. This encodes CASSTSRDRARKYF.